A single sample gave rise to the 21 T cell receptor beta chains below, sequenced in a study of OX40 agonist ivuxolimab in advanced cancers. Only in-frame clones appear in the TCRdb table, and some are missing; sequencing was by immunoSEQ multiplex PCR. The table has approximately 16,000 clones, 70% to 90% seen once. The specimen comprised CD4+ or CD8+ T cells sorted from blood, sampled in a trial of the OX40 agonist ivuxolimab. The origin of the receptors is an adult with an advanced solid tumor such as melanoma, head and neck, liver or kidney cancer.

The gene calls are TRBV27 and TRBJ1-4; D remains unclear. Trimming cost V 5 bases and J 8 bases, with 15 bases left between them. The CDR3 sequence is 14 residues long. CDR1 is MNHEY, CDR2 SMNVEV, per germline (reference sequence). The CDR3 protein is CASSVDLLGEKLFF. CDR3 in DNA: TGTGCCAGCAGTGTGGACCTCTTGGGGGAAAAACTGTTTTTT.

The CDR3 DNA reads TGTGCCAGCAGCTCTCGACAGGGGGCATGGGAGCTGTTTTTT. Encoded protein: CASSSRQGAWELFF. The chain has TRBV7-8 and TRBJ2-2, with TRBD1 identical over 10 bases. Germline V gene data show CDR1 as SGHVS and CDR2 as FQNEAQ. Trimming removed 4 bases from V and 9 bases from J; junction bases left unmatched: 5. This CDR3 is built from 14 residues.

The sample holds a few counts of this clone. This sequence joins TRBV11-3 and TRBJ2-5; 11 bases line up with TRBD1. The CDR3 is 13 residues long. V lost 8 bases, J lost 4 bases, and 3 bases stayed unmatched. The germline V gene has CDR1 SGHNT and CDR2 YENEEA. The DNA of the CDR3 is TGTGCCAGCCGGGACAGGGGGGGAGAGACCCAGTACTTC. Translation gives CASRDRGGETQYF.

The chain has TRBV7-9 and TRBJ2-5; a possible D gene is TRBD1 (6 bases). In germline, CDR1 is SEHNR, CDR2 FQNEAQ (reference sequence). V lost 4 bases to trimming and J lost 5 bases, with 17 bases between them. The CDR3 runs to 15 residues. The CDR3 DNA is TGTGCCAGCAGCTACCTCAGGGGCACGAGGGAGACCCAGTACTTC. As protein: CASSYLRGTRETQYF.

A few counts support this clone. The J gene is TRBJ2-1, the V gene TRBV10-2, with D possibly matching TRBD2 (6 bases). CDR3 length: 13 amino acids. The ends were cut back, 7 bases at V and 8 bases at J, with 15 bases in the middle. The germline gives CDR1 WSHSY, CDR2 SAAADI. The CDR3 DNA sequence: TGCGCCAGCACTCCCGGTGGGACTGATGAGCAGTTCTTC. It yields the protein CASTPGGTDEQFF.

This clone was recorded only once. The J gene is TRBJ2-7, the V gene TRBV4-3; D may be TRBD2 (7 bases). The CDR3 is 15 residues long. V was trimmed by 3 bases and J by 7 bases, leaving 19 bases between them. Germline V gene lookup returns CDR1 LGHNA and CDR2 YSLEER. DNA of the CDR3: TGCGCCAGCAGCCACCTCTCTAGCGGAGGGGGGGAGCAGTACTTC. Protein product: CASSHLSSGGGEQYF.

This chain joins TRBV27 and TRBJ2-1, with TRBD2 matching 9 bases. Germline CDR1 is MNHEY and CDR2 is SMNVEV (reference sequence). The CDR3 consists of 16 residues. V shed 4 bases, J shed 3 bases, and the junction held 7 bases outside the gene matches. The CDR3 bases are TGTGCCAGCAGTTATAAGCGGGAGGACCTCTACAATGAGCAGTTCTTC. It specifies CASSYKREDLYNEQFF.

This clone was recorded only once. V gene TRBV27 combines with J gene TRBJ2-3, with 9 bases aligning to TRBD2. Germline values: CDR1 MNHEY, CDR2 SMNVEV (reference sequence). Trimming at V came to 0 bases and at J to 1 base, leaving 5 bases not matched to a gene. The CDR3 length is 17 residues. The CDR3 loop reads CASSLSIWTSGTDTQYF. The CDR3 region has the DNA TGTGCCAGCAGTTTATCGATTTGGACTAGCGGCACAGATACGCAGTATTTT.

The chain combines TRBV29-1 with TRBJ2-7; 9 bases line up with TRBD2. Germline CDR1 reads SQVTM; CDR2 reads ANQGSEA. The CDR3 runs to 15 residues. Trimming at V came to 5 bases and at J to 1 base, leaving 9 bases not matched to a gene. DNA of the CDR3: TGCAGCGTTTATGGTCGACTAGCGGAGTCCTACGAGCAGTACTTC. Translation gives CSVYGRLAESYEQYF.

The chain recombines TRBV7-9 with TRBJ2-2, with 7 bases fitting TRBD2. Germline values: CDR1 SEHNR, CDR2 FQNEAQ (reference sequence). The trim removed 6 bases at V and 3 bases at J, leaving 13 bases unmatched. This CDR3 is built from 17 residues. The CDR3 DNA is TGTGCCAGCAGGGCCCAAAGCGGGGACGGGTACACCGGGGAGCTGTTTTTT. This codes for CASRAQSGDGYTGELFF.

The chain has TRBV18 and TRBJ1-1, with a possible D match to TRBD1 (6 bases). The CDR3 contains 15 residues. CDR1 and CDR2 (germline): KGHSH, LQKENI. V lost 3 bases and J lost 5, with 16 bases in between. The CDR3 loop reads CASSPDSLMGTEAFF. CDR3 DNA sequence: TGTGCCAGCTCACCGGACAGTTTAATGGGGACTGAAGCTTTCTTT.

J is TRBJ2-7 and V is TRBV27; 9 nucleotides line up with TRBD2. CDR3 size: 14 residues. J gave up 4 bases and V 6 bases, and 7 bases lay outside the gene matches. CDR1 MNHEY and CDR2 SMNVEV come from the germline V gene (reference sequence). The chain's CDR3 is CASRGAGGVYEQYF. The CDR3 DNA follows: TGTGCCAGCAGGGGAGCGGGAGGAGTGTACGAGCAGTACTTC.

The chain couples TRBV9 to TRBJ2-7, with unresolved D. The CDR3 is 13 residues long. V lost 3 bases to trimming and J lost 4 bases, with 11 bases between them. From germline, CDR1 is SGDLS and CDR2 YYNGEE. The chain's CDR3 is CASSAGPGYEQYF. The CDR3 DNA follows: TGTGCCAGCAGCGCGGGCCCGGGTTACGAGCAGTACTTC.

The chain couples TRBV10-3 to TRBJ2-1; D may be TRBD1 or TRBD2 (5 bases each). There are 15 residues in the CDR3. Germline lookup yields CDR1 ENHRY and CDR2 SYGVKD. Trimming took 4 bases from V and 4 from J, leaving 14 bases between them. CDR3 in DNA: TGTGCCATCAGTGTGGGGCGGGCCGAATACAATGAGCAGTTCTTC. Translating gives CAISVGRAEYNEQFF.

This clone has a handful of counts. The V gene is TRBV29-1, the J gene TRBJ2-1; D is undetermined. V shed 5 bases and J shed 10 bases, with 18 bases lying between them. CDR1 is SQVTM, CDR2 ANQGSEA, per germline. The CDR3 spans 13 residues. CDR3 residues: CSVSPLASIEQFF. The CDR3 nucleotides are TGCAGCGTTTCGCCACTGGCGTCGATCGAGCAGTTCTTC.

The V gene is TRBV18, the J gene TRBJ2-3, with D possibly being TRBD1 (5 bases). V lost 0 bases and J 1 base, leaving 11 bases between the germline ends. CDR3 length: 16 residues. CDR1 and CDR2 (germline): KGHSH, LQKENI. The CDR3 DNA reads TGTGCCAGCTCACCACCGCGGACACCAGGCACAGATACGCAGTATTTT. It translates to CASSPPRTPGTDTQYF.

This sequence joins TRBV28 and TRBJ1-4; TRBD1 matches 9 bases. This CDR3 has 13 residues. With 8 bases clipped from V and 8 bases from J, the junction kept 6 bases outside the gene matches. Germline CDR1 is MDHEN and CDR2 is SYDVKM. The CDR3 loop reads CASSTGGGEKLFF. The CDR3 bases are TGTGCCAGCTCGACAGGGGGAGGAGAAAAACTGTTTTTT. The full variable domain, with the rest looked up from reference TRBV28 and TRBJ1-4, is DVKVTQSSRYLVKRTGEKVFLECVQDMDHENMFWYRQDPGLGLRLIYFSYDVKMKEKGDIPEGYSVSREKKERFSLILESASTNQTSMYLCASSTGGGEKLFFGSGTQLSVL.

The chain has TRBV6-6 and TRBJ2-3, with TRBD2 matching 10 bases. This CDR3 region has 15 residues. The germline V gene has CDR1 MNHNY and CDR2 SVGAGI (reference sequence). Losses at the gene ends were 4 bases for V and 2 bases for J; bases not matched to a gene: 3. The CDR3: CASSWGLANTDTQYF. The CDR3 nucleotides read TGTGCCAGCAGTTGGGGACTAGCGAACACAGATACGCAGTATTTT.

The chain combines TRBV19 with TRBJ2-1; 7 bases match TRBD2. Germline loops: CDR1 LNHDA, CDR2 SQIVND (reference sequence). The CDR3 sequence is 16 residues long. The V gene end was trimmed by 3 bases and the J gene end by 8 bases; junction bases not matched to a gene: 13. The CDR3 reads CASSIPSGNYRDEQFF. CDR3 bases: TGTGCCAGTAGTATCCCCAGCGGGAACTACCGGGATGAGCAGTTCTTC.

This clone was found once. This chain joins TRBV23-1 and TRBJ2-7; 7 bases are a match to TRBD2. TRBV23-1 is designated an ORF whose function remains uncertain. CDR3 length: 13 residues. After removal of 10 bases from V and 0 bases from J, the junction contained 6 bases not matched to a gene. DNA for the CDR3: TGCGCCACTCCGCGGGGGACCTCCTACGAGCAGTACTTC. Translating it yields CATPRGTSYEQYF.

This clone came up once. The rearrangement links TRBV4-1 to TRBJ2-7; possible D gene TRBD1, 6 bases. Between the trimmed V and J ends, which lost 1 base and 4 bases, there was a span of 8 bases. In germline, CDR1 is MGHRA, CDR2 YSYEKL. CDR3 length: 13 residues. The CDR3 here is CASSQVQGYEQYF. The CDR3 nucleotides are TGCGCCAGCAGCCAAGTCCAGGGGTACGAGCAGTACTTC.